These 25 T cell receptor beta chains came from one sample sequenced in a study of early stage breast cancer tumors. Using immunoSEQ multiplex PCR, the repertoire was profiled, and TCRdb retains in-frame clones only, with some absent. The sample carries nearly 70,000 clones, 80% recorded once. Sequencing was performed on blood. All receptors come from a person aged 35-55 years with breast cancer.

In nucleotides, the CDR3 is TGTGCCAGCAGCGTCGCAGGGGCGGATGAAAAACTGTTTTTT. This sequence encodes CASSVAGADEKLFF. The rearrangement uses TRBV9 and TRBJ1-4, with a weak D call TRBD1 (6 bases). This CDR3 is built from 14 residues. The ends were cut back, 2 bases at V and 6 bases at J, with 11 bases in the middle. CDR1 and CDR2 (germline): SGDLS, YYNGEE.

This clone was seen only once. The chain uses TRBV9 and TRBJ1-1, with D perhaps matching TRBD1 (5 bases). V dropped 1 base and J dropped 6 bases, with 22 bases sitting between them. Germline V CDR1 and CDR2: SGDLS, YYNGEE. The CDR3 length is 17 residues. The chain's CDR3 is CASSVRGGVGQGAEAFF. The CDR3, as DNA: TGTGCCAGCAGCGTAAGGGGCGGTGTGGGGCAGGGCGCTGAAGCTTTCTTT.

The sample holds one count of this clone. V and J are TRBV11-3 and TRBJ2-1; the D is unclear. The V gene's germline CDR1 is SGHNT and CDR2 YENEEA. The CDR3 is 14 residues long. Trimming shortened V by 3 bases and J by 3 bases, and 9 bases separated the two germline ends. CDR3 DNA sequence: TGTGCCAGCAGCTTCGGTGAAAGCTACAATGAGCAGTTCTTC. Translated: CASSFGESYNEQFF.

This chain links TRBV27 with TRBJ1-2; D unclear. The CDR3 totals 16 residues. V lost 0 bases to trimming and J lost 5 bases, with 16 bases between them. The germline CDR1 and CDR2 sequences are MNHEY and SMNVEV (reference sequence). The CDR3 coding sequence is TGTGCCAGCAGTTTATCCGTTGCAGGCCGTATATATGGCTACACCTTC. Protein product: CASSLSVAGRIYGYTF.

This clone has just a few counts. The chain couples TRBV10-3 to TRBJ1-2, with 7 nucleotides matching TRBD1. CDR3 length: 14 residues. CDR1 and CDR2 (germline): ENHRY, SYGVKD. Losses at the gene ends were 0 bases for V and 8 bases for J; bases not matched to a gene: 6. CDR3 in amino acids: CAISESQGGGGYTF. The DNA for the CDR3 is TGTGCCATCAGTGAGTCGCAAGGGGGCGGAGGCTACACCTTC.

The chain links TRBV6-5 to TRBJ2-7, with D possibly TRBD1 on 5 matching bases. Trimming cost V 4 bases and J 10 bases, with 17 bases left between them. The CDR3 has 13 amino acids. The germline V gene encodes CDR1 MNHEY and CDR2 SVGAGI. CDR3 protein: CASSSPQGRIQYF. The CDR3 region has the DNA TGTGCCAGCAGTTCCCCTCAGGGCAGGATCCAGTACTTC.

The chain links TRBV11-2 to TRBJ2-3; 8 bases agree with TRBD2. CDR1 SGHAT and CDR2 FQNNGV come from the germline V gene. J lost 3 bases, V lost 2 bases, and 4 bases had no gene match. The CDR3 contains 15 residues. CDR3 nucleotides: TGTGCCAGCAGCTTAAATACGGGAGGGACAGATACGCAGTATTTT. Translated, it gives CASSLNTGGTDTQYF.

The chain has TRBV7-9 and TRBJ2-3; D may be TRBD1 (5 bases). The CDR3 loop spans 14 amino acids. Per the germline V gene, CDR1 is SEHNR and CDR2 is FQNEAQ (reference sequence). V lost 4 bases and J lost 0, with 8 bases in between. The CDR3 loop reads CASSSWGSTDTQYF. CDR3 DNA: TGTGCCAGCAGCTCCTGGGGCAGCACAGATACGCAGTATTTT.

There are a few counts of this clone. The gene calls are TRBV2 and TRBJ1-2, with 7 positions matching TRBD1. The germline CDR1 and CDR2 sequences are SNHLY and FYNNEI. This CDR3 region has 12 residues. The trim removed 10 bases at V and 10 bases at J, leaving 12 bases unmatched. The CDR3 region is CATPKGTGDYTF. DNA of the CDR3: TGTGCCACCCCAAAGGGAACAGGGGACTACACCTTC.

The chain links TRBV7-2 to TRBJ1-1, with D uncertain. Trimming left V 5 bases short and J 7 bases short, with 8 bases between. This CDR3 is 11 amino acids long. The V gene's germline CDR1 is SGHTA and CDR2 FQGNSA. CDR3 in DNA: TGTGCCAGCAGCGCCCAGAATGAAGCTTTCTTT. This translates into CASSAQNEAFF.

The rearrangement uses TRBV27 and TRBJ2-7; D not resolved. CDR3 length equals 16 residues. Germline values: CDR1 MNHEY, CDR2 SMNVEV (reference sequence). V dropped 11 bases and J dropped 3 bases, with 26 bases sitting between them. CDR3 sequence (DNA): TGTGCCCCATCCGAGCGAAAAACCCCCATTATCTACGAGCAGTACTTC. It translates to CAPSERKTPIIYEQYF.

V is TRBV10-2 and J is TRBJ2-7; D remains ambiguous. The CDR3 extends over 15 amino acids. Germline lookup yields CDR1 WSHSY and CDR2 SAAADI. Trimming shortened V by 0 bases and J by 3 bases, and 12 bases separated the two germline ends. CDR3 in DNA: TGCGCCAGCAGTGAGTCACAGCTGCAAATCTACGAGCAGTACTTC. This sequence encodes CASSESQLQIYEQYF.

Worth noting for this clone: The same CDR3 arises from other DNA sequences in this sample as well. The DNA of the CDR3 is TGCGCCAGCAGCTTGGCAACGGATTCCTACGAGCAGTACTTC. Protein: CASSLATDSYEQYF. This chain links TRBV5-1 with TRBJ2-7; D gene ambiguous. Germline CDR1 is SGHRS and CDR2 is YFSETQ. The V gene lost 0 bases and the J gene lost 1 base, with 8 bases spanning the gap. This CDR3 is 14 amino acids long. Using reference TRBV5-1 and TRBJ2-7 for the parts outside the CDR3, the full variable domain is KAGVTQTPRYLIKTRGQQVTLSCSPISGHRSVSWYQQTPGQGLQFLFEYFSETQRNKGNFPGRFSGRQFSNSRSEMNVSTLELGDSALYLCASSLATDSYEQYFGPGTRLTVT.

The CDR3 DNA is TGTGCCTGGAGCGCCAAGTGGCAGGGGGAAGAAAAACTGTTTTTT. Translation gives CAWSAKWQGEEKLFF. This chain links TRBV30 with TRBJ1-4, with 7 bases that match TRBD1. CDR3 length: 15 amino acids. From germline, CDR1 is GTSNPN and CDR2 SVGIG (reference sequence). Trimming removed 3 bases from V and 8 bases from J; junction bases left unmatched: 12.

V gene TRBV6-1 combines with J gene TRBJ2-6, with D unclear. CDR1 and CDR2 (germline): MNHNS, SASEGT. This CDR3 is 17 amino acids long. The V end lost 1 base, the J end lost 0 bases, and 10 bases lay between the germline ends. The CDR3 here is CASSEVGSPSGANVLTF. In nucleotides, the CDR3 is TGTGCCAGCAGTGAAGTTGGCAGTCCCTCTGGGGCCAACGTCCTGACTTTC.

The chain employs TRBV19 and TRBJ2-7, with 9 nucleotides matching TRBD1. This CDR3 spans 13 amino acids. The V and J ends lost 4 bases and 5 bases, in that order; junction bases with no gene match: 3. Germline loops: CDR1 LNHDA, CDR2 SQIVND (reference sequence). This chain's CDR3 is CASSTGQGNEQYF. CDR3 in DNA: TGTGCCAGTAGTACTGGACAGGGGAACGAGCAGTACTTC. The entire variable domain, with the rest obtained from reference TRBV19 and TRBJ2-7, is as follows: DGGITQSPKYLFRKEGQNVTLSCEQNLNHDAMYWYRQDPGQGLRLIYYSQIVNDFQKGDIAEGYSVSREKKESFPLTVTSAQKNPTAFYLCASSTGQGNEQYFGPGTRLTVT.

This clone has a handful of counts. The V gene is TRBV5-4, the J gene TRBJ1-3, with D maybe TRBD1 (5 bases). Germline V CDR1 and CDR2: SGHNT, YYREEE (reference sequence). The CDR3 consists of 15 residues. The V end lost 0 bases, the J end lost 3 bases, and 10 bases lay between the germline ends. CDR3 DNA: TGTGCCAGCAGCTTGGGGGGCGTAGGTGGAAACACCATATATTTT. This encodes CASSLGGVGGNTIYF.

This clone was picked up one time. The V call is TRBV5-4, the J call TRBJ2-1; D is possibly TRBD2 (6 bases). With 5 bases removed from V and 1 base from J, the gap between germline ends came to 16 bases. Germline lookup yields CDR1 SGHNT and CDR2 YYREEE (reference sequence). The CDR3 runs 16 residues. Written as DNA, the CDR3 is TGTGCCAGCAGACCCCGGGCGGGATTATCCTACAATGAGCAGTTCTTC. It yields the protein CASRPRAGLSYNEQFF.

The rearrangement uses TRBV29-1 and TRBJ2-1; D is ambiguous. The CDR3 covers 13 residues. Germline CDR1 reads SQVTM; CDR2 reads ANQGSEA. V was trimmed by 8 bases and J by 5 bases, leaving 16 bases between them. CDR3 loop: CSSLDSSHNEQFF. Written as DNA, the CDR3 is TGCAGCTCTCTAGATTCTTCGCACAATGAGCAGTTCTTC.

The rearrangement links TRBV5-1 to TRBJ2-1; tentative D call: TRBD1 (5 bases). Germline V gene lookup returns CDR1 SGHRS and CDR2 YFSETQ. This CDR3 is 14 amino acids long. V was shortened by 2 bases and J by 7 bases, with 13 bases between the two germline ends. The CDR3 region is CASSLQGEGNEQFF. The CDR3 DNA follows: TGCGCCAGCAGCTTACAAGGGGAAGGAAATGAGCAGTTCTTC.

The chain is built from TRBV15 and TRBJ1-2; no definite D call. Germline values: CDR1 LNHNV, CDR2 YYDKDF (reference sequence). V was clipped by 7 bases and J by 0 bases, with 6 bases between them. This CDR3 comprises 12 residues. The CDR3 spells CATKDSNYGYTF. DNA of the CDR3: TGTGCCACCAAGGATTCTAACTATGGCTACACCTTC.

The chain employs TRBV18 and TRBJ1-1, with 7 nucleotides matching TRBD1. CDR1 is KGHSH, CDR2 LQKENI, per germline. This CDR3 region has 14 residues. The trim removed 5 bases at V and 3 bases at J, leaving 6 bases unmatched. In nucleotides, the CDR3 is TGTGCCAGCTCATTCGACAGGGTTTACACTGAAGCTTTCTTT. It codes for CASSFDRVYTEAFF.

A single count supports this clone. The CDR3 DNA is TGTGCCAGCAGCCCCCACGCCGGGACTAACACAGATACGCAGTATTTT. The encoded protein is CASSPHAGTNTDTQYF. V and J are TRBV9 and TRBJ2-3; 7 bases match TRBD2. Unmatched junction bases numbered 10, after V lost 4 bases and J lost 2 bases. Germline CDR1 is SGDLS and CDR2 is YYNGEE. The CDR3 consists of 16 residues.

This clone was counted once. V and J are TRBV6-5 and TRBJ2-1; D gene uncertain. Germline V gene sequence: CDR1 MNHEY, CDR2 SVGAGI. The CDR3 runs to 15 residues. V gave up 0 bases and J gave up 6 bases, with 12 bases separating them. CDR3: CASSYSVTLSNEQFF. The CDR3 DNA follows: TGTGCCAGCAGTTACTCGGTGACACTATCCAATGAGCAGTTCTTC.

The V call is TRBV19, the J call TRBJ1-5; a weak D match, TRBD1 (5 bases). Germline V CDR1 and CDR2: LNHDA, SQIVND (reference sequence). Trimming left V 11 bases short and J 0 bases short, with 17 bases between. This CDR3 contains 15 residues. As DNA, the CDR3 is TGTGCCTCCACCGGGACGCCCTATAGCAATCAGCCCCAGCATTTT. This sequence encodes CASTGTPYSNQPQHF.